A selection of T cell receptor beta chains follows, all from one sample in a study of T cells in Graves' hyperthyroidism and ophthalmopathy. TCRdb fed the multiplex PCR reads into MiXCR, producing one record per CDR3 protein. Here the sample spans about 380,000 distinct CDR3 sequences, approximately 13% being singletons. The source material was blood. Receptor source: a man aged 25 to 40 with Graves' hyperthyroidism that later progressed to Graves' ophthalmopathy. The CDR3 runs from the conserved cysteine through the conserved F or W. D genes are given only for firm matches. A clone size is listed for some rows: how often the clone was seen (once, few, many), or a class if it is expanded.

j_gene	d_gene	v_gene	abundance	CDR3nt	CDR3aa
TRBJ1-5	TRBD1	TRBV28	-	TGTGCCTCAAAAGACAGGGGCAATCAGCCCCAGCATTTT	CASKDRGNQPQHF
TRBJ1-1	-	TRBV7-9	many	TGTGCCAGCAGCTTAAAACAGCTGAACACTGAAGCTTTCTTT	CASSLKQLNTEAFF
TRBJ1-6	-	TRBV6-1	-	TGTGCCAGCAACCAGGGGAGCTCCTATAATTCACCCCTCCACTTT	CASNQGSSYNSPLHF
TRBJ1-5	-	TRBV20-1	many	TGCAGTGCTACAGGGATTAGCAATCAGCCCCAGCATTTT	CSATGISNQPQHF
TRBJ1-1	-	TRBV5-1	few	TGCGCCAGCAGCTTGGTTCAGGGGAGCGCTGAAGCTTTCTTT	CASSLVQGSAEAFF
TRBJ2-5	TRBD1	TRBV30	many	TGTGCCTGGAGTGTAGAGGGGGCAGAGGAGATAAGGCCAGAGACCCAGTACTTC	CAWSVEGAEEIRPETQYF
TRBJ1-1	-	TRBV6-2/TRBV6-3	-	TGTGCCAGCAGTTACATAGACCAGAACACTGAAGCTCCCTTT	CASSYIDQNTEAPF
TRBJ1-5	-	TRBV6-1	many	TGTGCCAGCACGGGCACGGGGGTTCAGCCCCAGCATTTT	CASTGTGVQPQHF
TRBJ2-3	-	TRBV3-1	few	TGTGCCAGCAGCCAAGAGTTCGCCGGGAGCACAGATACGCAGTATTTT	CASSQEFAGSTDTQYF
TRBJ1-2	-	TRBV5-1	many	TGCGCCAGCAGCACTCAGCGAGGCCGCTACACCTTC	CASSTQRGRYTF
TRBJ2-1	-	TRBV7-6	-	TGTGCCAGCAGCTTAGCGGGGTGGGGGGGCGACAATGAGCAGTTCTTC	CASSLAGWGGDNEQFF
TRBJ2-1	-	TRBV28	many	TGTGCCAGCAACAAACCGATACCAGGGAGATCCAATGAGCAGTTCTTC	CASNKPIPGRSNEQFF
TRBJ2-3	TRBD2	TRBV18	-	TGTGCCAGCTCACCACGGGCGGGGGTTGGCACAGATACGCAGTATTTT	CASSPRAGVGTDTQYF
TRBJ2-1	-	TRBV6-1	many	TGTGCCAGCAGCCAGTCAGGGGGGAGGTACAATGAGCAGTTCTTC	CASSQSGGRYNEQFF
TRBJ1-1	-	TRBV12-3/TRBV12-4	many	TGTGCCAGCAGCAGGGGTTTCGCTGAAGCTTTCTTT	CASSRGFAEAFF
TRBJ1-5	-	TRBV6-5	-	TGTGCCAGCAGTTATTTAACAGGGAGCCAGCCCCAGCATTTT	CASSYLTGSQPQHF
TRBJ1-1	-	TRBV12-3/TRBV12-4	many	TGTGCCAGCAGTTCGTCAGGGGCCTTGAACACTGAAGCTTTCTTT	CASSSSGALNTEAFF
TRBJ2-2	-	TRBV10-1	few	TGCGCCAGCAGTGAGTCGAAGGTGGCAGGGGAGCTGTTTTTT	CASSESKVAGELFF
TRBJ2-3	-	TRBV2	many	TGTGCCAGCAATGAGTACGGGGATCGCACAGATACGCAGTATTTT	CASNEYGDRTDTQYF
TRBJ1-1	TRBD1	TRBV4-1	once	TGCGCCAGCAGCCACAAGACAGGGGTAGGTAACACTGAAGCTTTCTTT	CASSHKTGVGNTEAFF
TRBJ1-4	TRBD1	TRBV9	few	TGTGCCAGCAGCGTTGCGGACAGGGGGGGAGGTAATGAAAAACTGTTTTTT	CASSVADRGGGNEKLFF
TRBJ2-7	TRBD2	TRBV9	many	TGTGCCAGCAGCGAAGGACTAGCCCCCCACGAGCAGTACTTC	CASSEGLAPHEQYF
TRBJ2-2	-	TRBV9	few	TGTGCCAGCAGCTCCCCCCCCCCAAACACCGGGGAGCTGTTTTTT	CASSSPPPNTGELFF
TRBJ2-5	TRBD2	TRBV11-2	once	TGTGCCAGCAGCACAGGACTAGCGACCCAAGAGACCCAGTACTTC	CASSTGLATQETQYF
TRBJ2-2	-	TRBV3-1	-	TGTGCCAGCAGCCATTATAGGGGCGCCGCCGGGGAGCTGTTTTTT	CASSHYRGAAGELFF